Shown below are 21 T cell receptor beta chains from a single sample sequenced in a study of cytomegalovirus exposure and HLA in healthy donors. The data were produced by immunoSEQ multiplex PCR, yet TCRdb's version contains in-frame clones alone and is incomplete. The sample lists under 150,000 clones, around four fifths occurring once. The sequencing input was PBMCs. The receptors were gathered from a woman aged 25 to 45 in good health and CMV-seronegative.

The chain links TRBV11-1 to TRBJ2-2, with TRBD1 matching 7 bases. V shed 1 base and J 7 bases; nucleotides not matched to a gene: 9. CDR3 size: 16 residues. The germline V gene has CDR1 SGHAT and CDR2 FQDESV (reference sequence). CDR3 amino acids: CASSLVQGVYNGELFF. The CDR3 DNA is TGTGCCAGCAGCTTAGTCCAGGGGGTCTATAACGGGGAGCTGTTTTTT.

This chain joins TRBV11-2 and TRBJ1-4; possible D gene TRBD1, 6 bases. From germline, CDR1 is SGHAT and CDR2 FQNNGV. The CDR3 has 15 amino acids. V was shortened by 1 base and J by 5 bases, with 11 bases between the two germline ends. The DNA for the CDR3 is TGTGCCAGCAGCTTAGTTGCAGGGGTAAATGAAAAACTGTTTTTT. Protein product: CASSLVAGVNEKLFF.

The rearrangement uses TRBV28 and TRBJ2-7, with TRBD1 matching over 8 bases. Germline V gene lookup returns CDR1 MDHEN and CDR2 SYDVKM. V was pared by 1 base and J by 9 bases, with 2 bases of the junction left unmatched. This CDR3 comprises 12 residues. DNA of the CDR3: TGTGCCAGCAGTTTATACAGGGGGGCGCAGTACTTC. Encoded protein: CASSLYRGAQYF.

This rearrangement joins TRBV5-1 to TRBJ2-5; D perhaps matches TRBD2 (7 bases). Germline V CDR1 and CDR2: SGHRS, YFSETQ. Trimming took off 5 bases at V and 0 bases at J, with 11 bases between the two ends. The CDR3 consists of 14 residues. The CDR3 spells CASSGGAYQETQYF. As DNA, the CDR3 is TGCGCCAGCAGTGGGGGGGCGTACCAAGAGACCCAGTACTTC.

This sequence joins TRBV4-2 and TRBJ2-1; 9 nucleotides match TRBD2. The trim removed 4 bases at V and 4 bases at J, leaving 5 bases unmatched. Germline V CDR1 and CDR2: LGHNA, YNFKEQ. This CDR3 spans 15 amino acids. CDR3 sequence (DNA): TGTGCCAGCAGCCTAGAGCGGGGGGCTTACAATGAGCAGTTCTTC. As protein: CASSLERGAYNEQFF.

V gene TRBV2 combines with J gene TRBJ1-2; D possibly corresponds to TRBD1 (5 bases). This CDR3 has 15 residues. With 7 bases removed from V and 4 bases from J, the gap between germline ends came to 19 bases. CDR1 and CDR2 from the germline V gene are SNHLY and FYNNEI. CDR3 DNA: TGTGCCAGCACCCGATGGTGGCAGGGCGTCTATGGCTACACCTTC. This translates into CASTRWWQGVYGYTF.

The rearrangement links TRBV4-1 to TRBJ1-2, with D perhaps TRBD1 (6 bases). The length of the CDR3 is 17 residues. The germline gives CDR1 MGHRA, CDR2 YSYEKL. V dropped 0 bases and J dropped 8 bases, with 22 bases sitting between them. CDR3: CASSQEALRTAPVGYTF. The CDR3 DNA follows: TGCGCCAGCAGCCAAGAAGCATTGCGGACAGCCCCCGTGGGCTACACCTTC.

This clone was observed once. The chain couples TRBV5-1 to TRBJ2-1; 10 bases are shared with TRBD2. Per the germline V gene, CDR1 is SGHRS and CDR2 is YFSETQ. J lost 1 base, V lost 4 bases, and 8 bases had no gene match. The CDR3 is made up of 17 amino acids. CDR3: CASSPHLAGASYNEQFF. The CDR3 region has the DNA TGCGCCAGCAGCCCCCACCTAGCGGGGGCATCCTACAATGAGCAGTTCTTC.

The chain links TRBV9 to TRBJ2-1; 12 bases align to TRBD2. Germline CDR1 and CDR2: SGDLS and YYNGEE. After removal of 0 bases from V and 8 bases from J, the junction contained 6 bases not matched to a gene. CDR3 length: 16 residues. The chain's CDR3 is CASSVGLAGGVDEQFF. The CDR3, as DNA: TGTGCCAGCAGCGTAGGGCTAGCGGGGGGGGTCGATGAGCAGTTCTTC.

This sequence joins TRBV18 and TRBJ2-7; no firm D call. Germline V CDR1 and CDR2: KGHSH, LQKENI. CDR3 size: 12 residues. V was pared by 3 bases and J by 6 bases, with 9 bases between. Here the CDR3 DNA reads TGTGCCAGCTCACCTCCAGGCTCCGAGCAGTACTTC. Amino acids: CASSPPGSEQYF.

The chain carries TRBV7-9 and TRBJ1-1, with a possible D match to TRBD1 (6 bases). V was cut by 8 bases and J by 0 bases, with 10 bases left in between. The CDR3 length is 13 residues. The germline gives CDR1 SEHNR, CDR2 FQNEAQ (reference sequence). In DNA, the CDR3 is TGTGCCAGCCTAGGGGGAATGAACACTGAAGCTTTCTTT. Amino acids: CASLGGMNTEAFF.

The rearrangement links TRBV10-1 to TRBJ1-1; 9 positions agree with TRBD1. The length of the CDR3 is 14 residues. CDR1 and CDR2 from the germline V gene are WNHNN and SYGVQD (reference sequence). The V and J ends lost 6 bases and 1 base, in that order; junction bases with no gene match: 3. In nucleotides, the CDR3 is TGCGCCAGCAGGACAGGGGGTCAGAACACTGAAGCTTTCTTT. As protein: CASRTGGQNTEAFF.

This clone was observed once. This sequence joins TRBV7-9 and TRBJ2-4; D not certain. Trimming took 5 bases from V and 0 from J, leaving 8 bases between them. Germline V gene data show CDR1 as SEHNR and CDR2 as FQNEAQ (reference sequence). CDR3 size: 14 residues. CDR3 residues: CASSNRLAKNIQYF. In DNA, the CDR3 is TGTGCCAGCAGCAACCGACTAGCCAAAAACATTCAGTACTTC.

The chain links TRBV10-3 to TRBJ2-5; 12 positions agree with TRBD1. Germline assignment: CDR1 ENHRY and CDR2 SYGVKD. The length of the CDR3 is 16 residues. After removal of 6 bases from V and 0 bases from J, the junction contained 5 bases not matched to a gene. The chain's CDR3 is CAIRLGDRGHQETQYF. The CDR3 DNA is TGTGCCATCAGGTTGGGGGACAGGGGGCACCAAGAGACCCAGTACTTC.

This rearrangement joins TRBV12-5 to TRBJ1-2, with D perhaps matching TRBD1 (6 bases). CDR1 and CDR2 from the germline V gene are LGHNT and FRNRAP. The CDR3 totals 16 residues. V was clipped by 2 bases and J by 4 bases, with 17 bases between them. CDR3 amino acids: CASGLPRGTGSYGYTF. The CDR3 coding sequence is TGTGCTAGTGGTTTGCCTAGGGGGACCGGCAGCTATGGCTACACCTTC.

This clone was detected only a few times. The chain links TRBV6-1 to TRBJ1-5; unclear D gene. This CDR3 spans 10 amino acids. Between the trimmed V and J ends, which lost 7 bases and 10 bases, there was a span of 8 bases. Germline V gene lookup returns CDR1 MNHNS and CDR2 SASEGT. CDR3 nucleotide sequence: TGTGCCAGCAACAGTAACCCCCAGCATTTT. Its protein is CASNSNPQHF.

The chain uses TRBV11-2 and TRBJ2-3; 8 nucleotides align to TRBD2. From germline, CDR1 is SGHAT and CDR2 FQNNGV. The CDR3 is 17 residues long. V lost 1 base to trimming and J lost 5 bases; unmatched junction nucleotides: 11. CDR3 loop: CASSLGLAGFNRDTQYF. DNA for the CDR3: TGTGCCAGCAGCTTAGGGCTAGCGGGTTTTAATCGAGATACGCAGTATTTT.

The rearrangement uses TRBV5-1 and TRBJ2-5, with 10 bases aligning to TRBD2. The V and J ends lost 2 bases and 5 bases, in that order; junction bases with no gene match: 6. This CDR3 is 15 amino acids long. In germline, CDR1 is SGHRS, CDR2 YFSETQ. CDR3 amino acids: CASSLAGGPSETQYF. The CDR3 bases are TGCGCCAGCAGCTTAGCGGGGGGGCCTTCGGAGACCCAGTACTTC.

This clone was found a few times. The CDR3 loop is CASSRDRGLDNEQFF. CDR3 DNA: TGCGCCAGCAGCCGCGACAGGGGGCTGGACAATGAGCAGTTCTTC. The chain has TRBV4-3 and TRBJ2-1; TRBD1 matches 10 bases. Losses at the gene ends were 4 bases for V and 5 bases for J; bases not matched to a gene: 5. The CDR3 consists of 15 residues. Germline CDR1 reads LGHNA; CDR2 reads YSLEER.

The genes are TRBV5-6 and TRBJ1-1, with D maybe TRBD1 (5 bases). Looked up from germline, CDR1 is SGHDT and CDR2 is YYEEEE. This CDR3 spans 14 amino acids. V gave up 2 bases and J gave up 3 bases, with 11 bases separating them. The CDR3 here is CASSFSGGDTEAFF. The CDR3 bases are TGTGCCAGCAGCTTTAGTGGGGGGGACACTGAAGCTTTCTTT.

The CDR3 here is CASKSQSGNTEAFF. The CDR3 DNA sequence: TGTGCCAGCAAATCGCAAAGCGGAAACACTGAAGCTTTCTTT. V usage is TRBV5-4 and J usage is TRBJ1-1, with D hard to call. The CDR3 spans 14 residues. Trimming stripped 6 bases from V and 2 bases from J, with 14 bases between. Germline CDR1 and CDR2: SGHNT and YYREEE (reference sequence).